This T cell receptor (beta chain) was identified during a study of cytomegalovirus exposure and HLA in healthy donors (dated by TCRdb to the late 2010s). With respect to the entire study: An earlier analysis of approximately 550 of the donors reported more than 250 Gb of sequence data and approximately 110 million unique TCR beta sequences from about 179 million T cells. Roughly 5 DR-DQ haplotypes were handled as single units for association and clustering, since linkage in the cohort was strong. The T cell repertoires of several hundred subjects were profiled by immunosequencing and related to cytomegalovirus serostatus. Rather than using new phenotypic data, the later analysis identified candidate immune exposures from TCR beta sequences and from how often those sequences occurred across donors. A later analysis re-examined previously published TCR beta repertoires from roughly 650 donors and added high-resolution HLA genotyping to investigate patterns of TCR occurrence. Donor age, sex, ethnicity and CMV serostatus were collected together with the repertoire data. The aim of the study was to test whether cataloging public T cell receptors could identify signatures of past pathogen exposure. An early release covering just under 650 HLA-typed donors comprised about 300 gigabases of sequencing data and about 90 million unique TCR sequences. Genome-wide SNP genotypes for about 60% of the roughly 670 donors were used in a later genetic analysis, which treated that subset as a discovery cohort. Class I and class II HLA loci were covered by the typing at four-digit resolution. The study combined high-throughput TCR immunosequencing, statistical association of individual TCRs with disease status, and machine learning to predict cytomegalovirus infection status. Typing coverage differed by locus: A, B, C, DRB1 and DQB1 were typed in roughly 620-630 donors, DQA1 in about 510, DPA1 in 600 to 610, and DPB1 in roughly 450. A separate validation cohort of more than 100 different subjects was used in addition to the roughly 720-subject first cohort. An earlier analysis of around 640 of the donors used high-throughput TCR beta sequencing to judge whether each TCR beta V gene segment behaved as functional or pseudogenic. Every repertoire in the discovery cohort had been generated on one and the same sequencing platform. On average, over 200,000 unique TCR beta nucleotide sequences were sequenced per donor among fewer than 500 genotyped donors of the cohort, with roughly 18% of those sequences being non-productive. Of the approximately 400 genotyped donors, 75% to 85% were placed in the genetic ancestry cluster associated with self-reported Caucasian donors. The research as a whole found: A later analysis associated 16,951 TCR beta sequences with specific HLA alleles at a false discovery rate of 0.05. Linkage disequilibrium might explain the correlated functional status among segregating V segments, but an unknown experimental factor could not be ruled out. Most TCR sequences were seen in very few donors, while some public TCRs were found in many individuals. In a later genetic analysis, fewer N-insertions in productive TCRs were reported among donors in an Asian-associated ancestry cluster than the roughly 700-donor mean. The earlier analysis of 450 to 700 of the donors excluded 15 to 20 rarely observed V segments, including chromosome 9 orphons, because counts were too low. It was suggested by the authors that the approach could potentially be generalized to other disease states and immunological phenotypes. A further reported finding was that TCR beta sequences accurately predicted the HLA-A and HLA-B alleles for most subjects in the first cohort. An association between a missense DCLRE1C variant and V-gene and J-gene trimming of TCR beta chains was found in a later genetic analysis and replicated in an independent cohort. The classifier was reported to diagnose cytomegalovirus status with high specificity and sensitivity in both the original cohort and the validation cohort. Broadly in line with IMGT annotations, most TCR beta V segments showed up in productive rearrangements about 87% or about 30% of the time in an earlier analysis of approximately 600 of the donors. A later analysis found that HLA-associated TCR beta chains were more clonally expanded and had lower generation probabilities than equally common non-associated chains. In a later analysis, the rate of TCR association differed among HLA loci, with DRB1 alleles having the most associated TCRs and HLA-C alleles having the fewest. A later analysis reported that several top co-occurrence clusters appeared linked to parvovirus B19, influenza, CMV and Epstein-Barr virus. The only immune exposure information available for the cohort was CMV serostatus. Some IMGT-functional V segments, including TRBV6-2 and TRBV6-3, could not be told apart with the 87-base-pair reads, so those segments were excluded. This cohort had only TCR beta chains sequenced, and the lack of alpha or paired-chain data limited which features could be detected. The sequencing pipeline was judged likely to have produced a cluster of highly shared sequence variants as a technical artifact. According to a later analysis, most CMV-associated TCR beta chains appeared to be HLA-restricted, and the HLA associations seemed to be driven largely by CMV exposure. Because some donors lacked HLA typing at each locus, the association tests relied only on the typed subset. The study listed 150 to 200 TCR beta chains as associated with cytomegalovirus. In vitro tests confirmed that three of the cytomegalovirus-associated TCR beta chains recognize cytomegalovirus antigens. When HLA alleles, especially DR and DQ, strongly co-occurred, TCR associations were difficult to assign to individual alleles. Roughly uniform sequencing depth across donors was assumed in presence/absence analyses, although this assumption may not hold.

Via the germline V gene, CDR1 is SGHTA and CDR2 FQGNSA. Reading from cysteine to phenylalanine, the CDR3 counts 17 amino acids. The retained sequence is limited to the CDR3, 51 bases, with the frame set at the first base. V ends up 5 bases short and J 7 bases short, with an unmatched junction base count of 19. Library preparation used the immunoSEQ multiplex PCR assay. For the multiplex PCR, a mixture combining 60 forward primers for TCR Vbeta segments and 13 reverse primers for TCR Jbeta segments was used. A multiplex PCR assay on genomic DNA amplified the CDR3 region of rearranged TCR beta genes. Amplified TCR beta libraries were sequenced as 87-base-pair reads on the Illumina HiSeq System. The study's processing was this. A later analysis counted some 80 million unique TCR beta chains across the 650 to 800 repertoires, and some 12 million of these chains were shared by at least two donors. Raw reads were error-corrected and collapsed into unique sequences with a nearest-neighbor algorithm that merged closely related sequences to remove PCR and sequencing errors. To assign V, D and J gene segments, CDR3 sequences were aligned to IMGT reference sequences. For a sequence to be retained, a match of at least six nucleotides to both a V gene segment and a J gene segment was required. A rearrangement counted as productive if the CDR3 had no stop codons and remained in frame with V and J, and every other rearrangement counted as non-productive. Following IMGT convention, CDR3 was defined as the stretch from the second conserved V-encoded cysteine to the conserved J-encoded phenylalanine. In an earlier analysis of approximately 590 of the donors, sequences lacking an unambiguous match to a single V gene segment were excluded. An earlier analysis of around 600 of the donors classified V segments as functional when productive rearrangements were above 56.7% and as segregating when the standard deviation between donors was above 5%. A statistical classification framework was built to diagnose cytomegalovirus status from the catalog of TCR beta chain sequences. V and J gene assignment, in a later analysis, came from comparing TCR nucleotide sequences with IMGT/GENE-DB human TR gene sequences. A later analysis assigned CDR3 sequences and most-parsimonious VDJ recombination scenarios with the TCRdist pipeline. In a later analysis, each TCR beta chain was defined by its CDR3 amino acid sequence together with its V-gene family, and reads lacking a unique V-gene family were excluded. A later analysis removed 550 to 650 highly shared, low-generation-probability nucleotide sequences to deal with suspected cross-contamination and a sequencing artifact. A later analysis calculated a clonal expansion index for each public chain from normalized within-repertoire ranks of inferred template counts. In a later analysis, generation probabilities were computed using a VDJ recombination model fitted to out-of-frame rearrangements, and the results were checked against IGoR. Hypergeometric tests were used in a later analysis to score TCR-TCR, TCR-HLA and TCR-CMV co-occurrence, with a repertoire-size bias correction applied to the TCR pairs. A later analysis estimated false discovery rates by permuting HLA or CMV assignments 20 times. A later analysis grouped co-occurring TCRs with DBSCAN, adding TCRdist sequence similarity when clustering within HLA-allele-positive subsets. Repertoires with fewer than 30,000 or more than 120,000 public chains, plus five repertoires with anomalous nucleotide sharing, were excluded from co-occurrence clustering. Drawn from immuneACCESS, this table holds only the in-frame rearrangements with V and J called that TCRdb kept. Clones are partly lost; checked studies trace under half to an unresolved V gene and leave the rest unexplained. That table supplies the V and J calls and clone size; D and trimming were determined from the DNA. The sample table contains 95,000 to 150,000 clones; only one count was recorded for about 80% of them. 30% of the sample lies in the top ten.

The cohort consisted of approximately 690 healthy bone marrow donors. Cohort members were all nominally healthy when sampled, although unrecorded immune exposures were likely present. The donor tested CMV seropositive, placing the donor among the 289 seropositive members of the cohort. A peripheral blood sample was provided by each donor, and peripheral blood mononuclear cells were used for TCR beta sequencing. Genomic DNA extraction from the blood cell samples was performed with the Qiagen DNeasy Blood Extraction Kit. Remarks on this clone: There is no known antigen for this receptor. Within one base of it there is no much larger clone, and no base qualities were kept.

The chain links TRBV7-2 with TRBJ1-2; 7 bases in the middle match TRBD1. The sequenced sample was PBMCs. The origin of this receptor is a man aged 55 to 70 in good health and CMV-seropositive. The nucleotides are TGTGCCAGCAGCCGGACAGGTCTTCAGTTCGTCGGGACTGGCTACACCTTC. It encodes CASSRTGLQFVGTGYTF. Full variable domain (CDR3 extended with the reference TRBV7-2 and TRBJ1-2 proteins): GAGVSQSPSNKVTEKGKDVELRCDPISGHTALYWYRQSLGQGLEFLIYFQGNSAPDKSGLPSDRFSAERTGGSVSTLTIQRTQQEDSAVYLCASSRTGLQFVGTGYTFGSGTRLTVV.